The sequence of this T cell receptor (beta chain) was determined in a study of blood T cell repertoires in COVID-19. CDR3 size: 18 residues. With V trimmed by 2 bases and J by 6 bases, 15 bases remained unmatched. Germline V gene sequence: CDR1 SGHRS, CDR2 YFSETQ. The protocol was immunoSEQ multiplex PCR, while the TCRdb copy is restricted to in-frame clones and leaves out a portion. Of under 300,000 clones in the sample, approximately 84% were seen once. Allocation to cohorts depended on clinical history reported by the participants. The sequenced sample consisted of PBMCs or T cells enriched from blood (not recorded which). This TCR came from a woman aged 45 to 65 who had been exposed to COVID-19. This chain connects TRBV5-1 to TRBJ2-1; 9 nucleotides match TRBD2. The CDR3 reads CASSLNPHSGGQSNEQFF. CDR3 bases: TGCGCCAGCAGCTTAAACCCCCATAGCGGGGGCCAGAGCAATGAGCAGTTCTTC.